Listed below are T cell receptor beta chains from one sample, sequenced in a study of blood T cell repertoires in COVID-19. Assay used: immunoSEQ multiplex PCR; TCRdb lists only in-frame clones, some missing. This table holds some 70,000 clones, about four fifths found once. Sequencing was performed on peripheral blood. These receptors all stem from a man aged 60 to 75 with COVID-19, enrolled during active disease. CDR3s include the opening cysteine and the closing phenylalanine or tryptophan.

TRBV6-1	TRBJ2-7	CASTGGDTGEQYF
TRBV5-1	TRBJ2-7	CASSPRTGGSYEQYF
TRBV3-1/TRBV3-2	TRBJ2-1	CASSQVSDDSSYNEQFF
TRBV7-9	TRBJ2-1	CASNPGGGLGYNEQFF
TRBV5-1	TRBJ2-1	CASSLSGTRQMNEQFF
TRBV7-3	TRBJ2-3	CASSLWGGSTDTQYF
TRBV6-1	TRBJ2-7	CASSEQGTLTYEQYF
TRBV28	TRBJ2-5	CASRGAGVETQYF
TRBV19	TRBJ2-7	CASSMDRANEQYF
TRBV20-1	TRBJ2-1	CSAREGGWQFF
TRBV30	TRBJ1-1	CAWRIKLAGVSTEAFF
TRBV29-1	TRBJ2-1	CSVEGGLAGYNEQFF
TRBV28	TRBJ2-7	CASSLVSGVYEQYF
TRBV27	TRBJ2-3	CASSLGVRNTQYF
TRBV4-2	TRBJ2-3	CASSQEWTGTDTQYF
TRBV28	TRBJ1-2	CASSLRTGYYGYTF
TRBV7-6	TRBJ2-1	CASSSGRSSYNEQFF
TRBV24-1	TRBJ2-7	CATSDQAGYEQYF
TRBV28	TRBJ2-3	CASSPSPGSDTQYF
TRBV5-1	TRBJ2-3	CASSLEGQGFGTQYF